One T cell receptor beta chain is described in this entry. The antigen remains undetermined. Treatment in this sample: approximately nine-day PBMC culture with coronavirus spike peptide pools or control peptides (ViraFEST assay). The sample is drawn from a study of vaccination and CD4 T cells after COVID-19. Sequencing of the DNA from cultured CD4+ T cells was carried out with the Oncomine TCR Beta short-read assay. One entry per CDR3 protein, called by TCRdb with MiXCR from the PCR reads. The repertoire holds about 3,500 distinct CDR3 sequences, with roughly 17% as singletons. This CDR3 is built from 16 residues. CDR1 is LNHDA and CDR2 is SQIVND in the germline V gene (reference sequence). V was trimmed by 5 bases and J by 4 bases, leaving 20 bases between them.

The TCR originated in a human donor who had recovered from COVID-19. Specimen: CD4+ T cells from blood, cultured in vitro. This chain connects TRBV19 to TRBJ1-1, with D possibly being TRBD1 (6 bases). The CDR3 sequence is CASSARGRGAITEAFF. The CDR3 bases are TGTGCCAGTAGTGCCCGGGGCCGGGGGGCGATCACTGAAGCTTTCTTT.